These T cell receptor beta chains were read from a single sample in a study of T-cell reconstitution after alpha-beta-depleted transplantation in children. TCRdb re-called the PCR reads through MiXCR, storing one row per CDR3 protein. The table lists 450,000 to 600,000 distinct CDR3 sequences, over 9.5% of them singletons. The sample in question was PBMCs, obtained before TCRalphabeta/CD19-depleted stem cell transplant. The receptors originated from a child aged 2-15 years with inherited bone marrow failure, due to receive a stem cell transplant. Each CDR3 is given with its conserved first and last residue. The D gene is left open where the match is weak. Only some rows state a clone size, as once, few, many or a class for expanded clones.

>NA|TRBV29-1|TRBJ2-4|many
CSVAEENIQYF
TGCAGCGTTGCCGAAGAAAACATTCAGTACTTC
>NA|TRBV7-2|TRBJ2-7|many
CASSLVTGFPYEQYF
TGTGCCAGCAGCTTAGTAACCGGGTTTCCCTACGAGCAGTACTTC
>NA|TRBV12-3/TRBV12-4|TRBJ2-1|few
CASSFWGLDSYNEQFF
TGTGCCAGCAGTTTTTGGGGGCTGGATTCCTACAATGAGCAGTTCTTC
>NA|TRBV19|TRBJ2-3|NA
CASSTARGAQYF
TGTGCCAGTAGCACAGCCAGAGGCGCGCAGTATTTT
>TRBD2|TRBV7-7|TRBJ2-5|many
CASSPFGGSQETQYF
TGTGCCAGCAGCCCCTTCGGGGGGTCACAAGAGACCCAGTACTTC
>TRBD2|TRBV9|TRBJ2-3|many
CASSPSGDSSTDTQYF
TGTGCCAGCAGCCCCAGCGGGGACTCGAGCACAGATACGCAGTATTTT
>NA|TRBV11-2|TRBJ2-3|many
CASSLDTGAGTDTQYF
TGTGCCAGCAGCTTAGATACGGGGGCCGGCACAGATACGCAGTATTTT
>TRBD2|TRBV7-2|TRBJ2-5|few
CASSLGGTSGMETQYF
TGTGCCAGCAGCTTAGGCGGGACTAGCGGGATGGAGACCCAGTACTTC
>TRBD2|TRBV6-2/TRBV6-3|TRBJ2-1|many
CASSPLDGIGAGGPGNEQFF
TGTGCCAGCAGTCCACTAGATGGGATAGGAGCGGGAGGGCCGGGAAATGAGCAGTTCTTC
>NA|TRBV28|TRBJ2-7|many
CASSTGPLGNEQYF
TGTGCCAGCAGTACGGGACCCCTTGGAAACGAGCAGTACTTC
>TRBD2|TRBV28|TRBJ2-1|many
CASSPGRGNEQFF
TGTGCCAGCAGTCCCGGGAGGGGCAATGAGCAGTTCTTC
>TRBD1|TRBV27|TRBJ1-5|many
CASSPTGASNQPQHF
TGTGCCAGCAGTCCGACAGGGGCGAGCAATCAGCCCCAGCATTTT
>TRBD2|TRBV3-1|TRBJ2-1|many
CASSPGLAGGPAYNEQFF
TGTGCCAGCAGCCCCGGACTAGCGGGAGGGCCTGCCTACAATGAGCAGTTCTTC
>TRBD2|TRBV7-2|TRBJ2-7|NA
CASSTGLGSYEQYF
TGTGCCAGCAGTACGGGACTAGGTTCCTACGAGCAGTACTTC
>NA|TRBV15|TRBJ2-5|many
CATSRGGVTGSYQETQYF
TGTGCCACCAGCAGAGGAGGCGTGACAGGATCGTACCAAGAGACCCAGTACTTC
>NA|TRBV7-2|TRBJ1-1|medium-sized
CASSLSGGTEAFF
TGTGCCAGCAGTTTATCTGGGGGCACTGAAGCTTTCTTT
>TRBD2|TRBV2|TRBJ2-5|many
CASVGGSWETQYF
TGTGCCAGCGTTGGCGGGAGCTGGGAGACCCAGTACTTC
>TRBD2|TRBV7-9|TRBJ2-7|NA
CASSPSGRGSYEQYF
TGTGCCAGCAGCCCCAGCGGGAGGGGGTCCTACGAGCAGTACTTC
>NA|TRBV5-1|TRBJ1-6|few
CASSLIVQPRVLHF
TGCGCCAGCAGCTTGATCGTGCAGCCCCGAGTCCTCCACTTT
>NA|TRBV4-1|TRBJ2-1|many
CASSQAQLLYNEQFF
TGCGCCAGCAGCCAAGCACAATTGCTATACAATGAGCAGTTCTTC
>NA|TRBV29-1|TRBJ2-5|many
CSVDPSFRETQYF
TGCAGCGTTGATCCCAGCTTCCGAGAGACCCAGTACTTC
>TRBD1|TRBV30|TRBJ1-5|NA
CAWSIGQGSLGAQHF
TGTGCCTGGAGTATCGGACAGGGGTCCCTGGGGGCCCAGCATTTT
>NA|TRBV7-8|TRBJ2-3|many
CASSSRAQPGTQYF
TGTGCCAGCAGCTCGAGGGCCCAGCCGGGTACGCAGTATTTT
>NA|TRBV24-1|TRBJ2-1|many
CATSDKIRDEQFF
TGTGCCACCAGTGATAAAATACGGGATGAGCAGTTCTTC
>NA|TRBV4-2|TRBJ1-1|many
CASSQEARNTEAFF
TGTGCCAGCAGCCAAGAGGCCAGGAACACTGAAGCTTTCTTT
>TRBD2|TRBV20-1|TRBJ2-3|many
CSVPLAGGGTDTQYF
TGCAGTGTGCCACTAGCGGGAGGTGGTACAGATACGCAGTATTTT
>TRBD1|TRBV29-1|TRBJ2-3|many
CSVGQGGTDTQYF
TGCAGCGTTGGTCAGGGGGGCACAGATACGCAGTATTTT
>TRBD2|TRBV5-1|TRBJ2-1|many
CASSLDSSGGYNEQFF
TGCGCCAGCAGCTTGGATTCTAGCGGGGGGTACAATGAGCAGTTCTTC
>NA|TRBV7-2|TRBJ2-3|many
CASSFHGPTDTQYF
TGTGCCAGCAGCTTCCACGGACCCACAGATACGCAGTATTTT
>TRBD1|TRBV12-3/TRBV12-4|TRBJ1-1|many
CASSLRDREGTEAFF
TGTGCCAGCAGTCTACGCGACAGGGAGGGCACTGAAGCTTTCTTT
>NA|TRBV10-3|TRBJ2-7|many
CAAGGDLYEQYF
TGTGCCGCCGGGGGAGACCTCTACGAGCAGTACTTC
>NA|TRBV5-4|TRBJ1-2|many
CASSKWDKNWDGYTF
TGTGCCAGCAGCAAATGGGACAAAAACTGGGATGGCTACACCTTC
>TRBD1|TRBV27|TRBJ2-2|many
CASSSRQGLNTGELFF
TGTGCCAGCAGCTCTAGACAGGGGCTTAACACCGGGGAGCTGTTTTTT
>NA|TRBV29-1|TRBJ2-7|few
CSVEAGNSYEQYF
TGCAGCGTTGAAGCTGGCAACTCCTACGAGCAGTACTTC
>NA|TRBV4-1|TRBJ1-4|many
CASSQEGLQPNEKLFF
TGCGCCAGCAGCCAAGAAGGTCTACAGCCGAATGAAAAACTGTTTTTT
>TRBD1|TRBV3-1|TRBJ2-7|many
CASRERDSRSYEQYF
TGTGCCAGCAGGGAGAGGGACAGCCGCTCCTACGAGCAGTACTTC
>NA|TRBV19|TRBJ2-7|NA
CASSTSLGDEQYF
TGTGCCAGTAGTACTTCCCTCGGGGACGAGCAGTACTTC
>NA|TRBV10-3|TRBJ1-4|many
CAISNGGPGTNEKLFF
TGTGCCATCAGCAACGGGGGGCCGGGAACTAATGAAAAACTGTTTTTT
>TRBD2|TRBV9|TRBJ2-3|many
CASSLKREWGTDTQYF
TGTGCCAGCAGCCTGAAGCGGGAGTGGGGCACAGATACGCAGTATTTT
>NA|TRBV27|TRBJ2-7|many
CASSWVANSYEQYF
TGTGCCAGCAGTTGGGTGGCCAACTCCTACGAGCAGTACTTC
>TRBD1|TRBV7-2|TRBJ2-7|many
CASSWTGPYEQYF
TGTGCCAGCAGCTGGACAGGACCTTACGAGCAGTACTTC
>NA|TRBV5-6|TRBJ2-6|NA
CASSPRDVDGANVLTF
TGTGCCAGCAGCCCCCGGGACGTAGACGGGGCCAACGTCCTGACTTTC
>NA|TRBV30|TRBJ2-3|few
CAWSKWRRRDTQYF
TGTGCCTGGAGTAAATGGAGGAGGAGAGATACGCAGTATTTT
>TRBD2|TRBV28|TRBJ2-3|many
CASNKGAGVDTQYF
TGTGCCAGCAATAAGGGAGCGGGAGTGGATACGCAGTATTTT
>TRBD2|TRBV7-9|TRBJ2-1|many
CASSRTSGKTPNEQFF
TGTGCCAGCAGCCGGACTAGCGGAAAGACCCCCAATGAGCAGTTCTTC
>NA|TRBV6-1|TRBJ2-2|few
CASTHGGGSYTGELFF
TGTGCCAGCACCCACGGAGGGGGCTCCTACACCGGGGAGCTGTTTTTT